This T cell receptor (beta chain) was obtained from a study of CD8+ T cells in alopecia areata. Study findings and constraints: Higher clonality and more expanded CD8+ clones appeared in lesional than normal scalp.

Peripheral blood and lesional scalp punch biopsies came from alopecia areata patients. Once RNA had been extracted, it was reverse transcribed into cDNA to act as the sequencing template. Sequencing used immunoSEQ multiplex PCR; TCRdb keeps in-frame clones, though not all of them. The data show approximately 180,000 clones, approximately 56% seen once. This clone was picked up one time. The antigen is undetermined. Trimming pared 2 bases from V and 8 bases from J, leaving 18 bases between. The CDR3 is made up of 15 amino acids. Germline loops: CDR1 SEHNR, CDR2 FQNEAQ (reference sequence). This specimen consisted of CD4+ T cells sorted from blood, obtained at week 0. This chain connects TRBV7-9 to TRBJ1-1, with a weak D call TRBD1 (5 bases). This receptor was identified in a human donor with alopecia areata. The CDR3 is CASSLHSTKGSEAFF. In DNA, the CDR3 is TGTGCCAGCAGCTTACATTCGACAAAGGGGTCCGAAGCTTTCTTT.